Below are 23 T cell receptor beta chains sequenced from a single sample in a study of T cell changes during pregnancy in multiple sclerosis. Using immunoSEQ multiplex PCR, the repertoire was profiled, and TCRdb retains in-frame clones only, with some absent. The table has roughly 40,000 clones, roughly 91% seen once. The sequencing used CD8+ T cells from peripheral blood mononuclear cells, collected before pregnancy. The receptors were sampled from a female donor with multiple sclerosis, enrolled in a pregnancy study.

The chain links TRBV27 to TRBJ2-3; no clear D. In germline, CDR1 is MNHEY, CDR2 SMNVEV (reference sequence). This CDR3 spans 13 amino acids. Trimming stripped 3 bases from V and 6 bases from J, with 10 bases between. The CDR3 nucleotides read TGTGCCAGCAGTTTCGTTTCGTCGGATACGCAGTATTTT. Encoded protein: CASSFVSSDTQYF.

The chain recombines TRBV7-3 with TRBJ2-1, with 10 bases that match TRBD2. The V gene's germline CDR1 is SGHTA and CDR2 FQGTGA. The CDR3 contains 14 residues. After removal of 5 bases from V and 9 bases from J, the junction contained 7 bases not matched to a gene. CDR3 bases: TGTGCCAGCAGCCTATCGACTAGCGGGTTTGAGCAGTTCTTC. Its translation: CASSLSTSGFEQFF.

The count of this clone is one. The V call is TRBV4-1, the J call TRBJ2-1, with 12 positions matching TRBD2. This CDR3 region has 16 residues. The germline gives CDR1 MGHRA, CDR2 YSYEKL. V lost 1 base and J lost 8; bases outside the gene matches: 6. CDR3 sequence reads: CASSQVASGRVYEQFF. DNA for the CDR3: TGCGCCAGCAGCCAAGTGGCTAGCGGGAGGGTCTATGAGCAGTTCTTC.

The chain combines TRBV29-1 with TRBJ1-2; 9 bases map to TRBD1. The CDR3 length is 12 residues. Germline V gives CDR1 SQVTM, CDR2 ANQGSEA. The V segment lost 8 bases and the J segment 6 bases; nucleotides outside the gene matches: 7. The CDR3 loop reads CSIGTGLDGYTF. DNA of the CDR3: TGCAGCATCGGGACAGGGTTGGATGGCTACACCTTC.

The chain carries TRBV6-6 and TRBJ1-1, with D maybe TRBD1 (6 bases). The CDR3 extends over 13 amino acids. CDR1 is MNHNY and CDR2 is SVGAGI in the germline V gene (reference sequence). V shed 3 bases and J shed 4 bases, with 9 bases lying between them. The CDR3, as DNA: TGTGCCAGCAGTTATACAGGGAGCACTGAAGCTTTCTTT. Its protein product is CASSYTGSTEAFF.

This clone was seen once. The chain links TRBV30 to TRBJ2-4; TRBD2 aligns across 8 bases. CDR1 is GTSNPN, CDR2 SVGIG, per germline (reference sequence). Unmatched junction bases numbered 6, after V lost 3 bases and J lost 8 bases. This CDR3 has 13 residues. The CDR3 DNA reads as TGTGCCTGGAGCGACGGGAGGGAAGACATTCAGTACTTC. This gives the protein CAWSDGREDIQYF.

This clone is a singleton in its sample. The rearrangement uses TRBV27 and TRBJ2-1; maybe TRBD1 (6 bases). CDR1 and CDR2 (germline): MNHEY, SMNVEV (reference sequence). The CDR3 spans 13 residues. With 4 bases removed from V and 8 bases from J, the gap between germline ends came to 12 bases. As DNA, the CDR3 is TGTGCCAGCAGTTACACAGGGCTGGATGAGCAGTTCTTC. Translation gives CASSYTGLDEQFF.

This chain connects TRBV4-3 to TRBJ2-1; D is possibly TRBD2 (6 bases). CDR1 is LGHNA and CDR2 is YSLEER in the germline V gene. Trimming took off 3 bases at V and 0 bases at J, with 15 bases between the two ends. The CDR3 totals 17 residues. The CDR3 protein is CASSHHLADVSYNEQFF. CDR3 sequence (DNA): TGCGCCAGCAGCCACCATTTAGCGGACGTCTCCTACAATGAGCAGTTCTTC.

The rearrangement joins TRBV7-8 to TRBJ2-7, with 11 nucleotides matching TRBD2. Unmatched junction bases numbered 7, after V lost 4 bases and J lost 5 bases. This CDR3 has 15 amino acids. CDR1 and CDR2 (germline): SGHVS, FQNEAQ. Here the CDR3 DNA reads TGTGCCAGCAGCTCCCGACTAGCGGGAACCCACGAGCAGTACTTC. Translation: CASSSRLAGTHEQYF.

The rearrangement links TRBV4-3 to TRBJ2-7; D gene ambiguous. With 1 base removed from V and 6 bases from J, the gap between germline ends came to 16 bases. Germline V gene sequence: CDR1 LGHNA, CDR2 YSLEER. CDR3 length: 15 amino acids. This CDR3 reads CASSQGGAAASEQYF. In DNA form, the CDR3 reads TGCGCCAGCAGCCAAGGAGGCGCCGCAGCCAGCGAGCAGTACTTC.

V gene TRBV27 combines with J gene TRBJ1-1, with D possibly matching TRBD1 (5 bases). CDR1 is MNHEY and CDR2 is SMNVEV in the germline V gene (reference sequence). CDR3 length: 16 residues. V was cut by 6 bases and J by 6 bases, with 23 bases left in between. In nucleotides, the CDR3 is TGTGCCAGCAGCCGGGGACTTTTCAGCCCCCTCGCTGAAGCTTTCTTT. It specifies CASSRGLFSPLAEAFF.

V is TRBV5-4 and J is TRBJ2-3, with D perhaps TRBD2 (5 bases). CDR3 length: 14 residues. Germline loops: CDR1 SGHNT, CDR2 YYREEE (reference sequence). Trimming took 4 bases from V and 2 from J, leaving 11 bases between them. Written as DNA, the CDR3 is TGTGCCAGCAGCCCTCTCCGGGACACAGATACGCAGTATTTT. Translated: CASSPLRDTDTQYF.

For the CDR3, the DNA is TGCGCCAGCAGCTCTGGGACTAGCGGGAGGGAACTTTACGAGCAGTACTTC. Protein: CASSSGTSGRELYEQYF. The V gene is TRBV5-1, the J gene TRBJ2-7; 16 nucleotides agree with TRBD2. CDR3 length equals 17 residues. Germline loops: CDR1 SGHRS, CDR2 YFSETQ. V trimming: 3 bases; J trimming: 4 bases; junction bases outside the gene matches: 7.

J is TRBJ2-3 and V is TRBV6-1, with a tentative D call TRBD2 (5 bases). CDR1 is MNHNS and CDR2 is SASEGT in the germline V gene. V was pared by 1 base and J by 1 base, with 9 bases between. The CDR3 consists of 15 residues. CDR3 sequence (DNA): TGTGCCAGCAGTGAAGGGGGTAGCGGCACAGATACGCAGTATTTT. Protein product: CASSEGGSGTDTQYF.

The genes are TRBV4-3 and TRBJ2-1; 7 positions match TRBD2. V shed 0 bases and J 1 base; nucleotides not matched to a gene: 3. CDR3 length: 16 amino acids. Germline V gene lookup returns CDR1 LGHNA and CDR2 YSLEER. The CDR3 loop reads CASSQDRGGSYNEQFF. Here the CDR3 DNA reads TGCGCCAGCAGCCAAGATCGCGGGGGATCCTACAATGAGCAGTTCTTC.

The genes are TRBV6-4 and TRBJ2-3, with D tentatively TRBD2 (6 bases). Looked up from germline, CDR1 is MRHNA and CDR2 is SNTAGT. This CDR3 has 14 residues. V shed 3 bases and J shed 6 bases, with 13 bases lying between them. CDR3 amino acids: CASSEGRGGDTQYF. In nucleotides, the CDR3 is TGTGCCAGCAGTGAAGGGCGCGGAGGGGATACGCAGTATTTT.

The CDR3 reads CASSRQVMNTEAFF. CDR3 bases: TGCGCCAGCAGCCGACAGGTGATGAACACTGAAGCTTTCTTT. The chain couples TRBV4-1 to TRBJ1-1, with D tentatively TRBD1 (6 bases). The CDR3 runs to 14 residues. The V end was cut by 4 bases, the J end by 0 bases, with 9 bases between. Germline values: CDR1 MGHRA, CDR2 YSYEKL.

This clone has a handful of counts. The chain is built from TRBV18 and TRBJ2-1, with D possibly matching TRBD2 (6 bases). The CDR3 spans 15 residues. The germline V and J ends were trimmed by 1 base and 4 bases, with 11 bases remaining between them. Per the germline V gene, CDR1 is KGHSH and CDR2 is LQKENI. CDR3 bases: TGTGCCAGCTCACCACTTGGGGGGATTTACAATGAGCAGTTCTTC. Translation: CASSPLGGIYNEQFF.

This chain uses TRBV4-1 with TRBJ2-2; no reliable D call. CDR3 length: 15 residues. The germline CDR1 and CDR2 sequences are MGHRA and YSYEKL. V lost 1 base, J lost 6 bases, and 12 bases lay in between. CDR3 sequence reads: CASSQVTPDAGELFF. The DNA for the CDR3 is TGCGCCAGCAGCCAAGTCACTCCCGATGCCGGGGAGCTGTTTTTT.

The CDR3 reads CASSQERGASLFF. In DNA form, the CDR3 reads TGCGCCAGCAGCCAGGAGCGGGGGGCCTCCCTGTTTTTT. V and J are TRBV4-3 and TRBJ2-2; 9 bases line up with TRBD2. With 3 bases clipped from V and 14 bases from J, the junction kept 7 bases outside the gene matches. CDR3 length equals 13 residues. The germline gives CDR1 LGHNA, CDR2 YSLEER.

V and J are TRBV19 and TRBJ2-2; 9 nucleotides agree with TRBD2. This CDR3 region has 15 residues. Germline CDR1 LNHDA, CDR2 SQIVND (reference sequence). J was trimmed by 3 bases and V by 6 bases; bases with no gene match: 5. CDR3 sequence reads: CASRLAGRDTGELFF. The CDR3 bases are TGTGCCAGTAGACTAGCGGGCAGGGACACCGGGGAGCTGTTTTTT. Full variable domain (rest looked up from reference TRBV19 and TRBJ2-2): DGGITQSPKYLFRKEGQNVTLSCEQNLNHDAMYWYRQDPGQGLRLIYYSQIVNDFQKGDIAEGYSVSREKKESFPLTVTSAQKNPTAFYLCASRLAGRDTGELFFGEGSRLTVL.

In its sample, this clone was seen once. V gene TRBV9 combines with J gene TRBJ1-1, with D unresolved. Germline CDR1 SGDLS, CDR2 YYNGEE. The CDR3 is 13 residues long. V gave up 3 bases and J gave up 1 base, with 7 bases separating them. The DNA for the CDR3 is TGTGCCAGCAGCGCCGGCGGGAACACTGAAGCTTTCTTT. This translates into CASSAGGNTEAFF.

V is TRBV28 and J is TRBJ2-1, with D unclear. Germline V gene sequence: CDR1 MDHEN, CDR2 SYDVKM. There are 13 residues in the CDR3. V lost 5 bases and J 1 base, leaving 6 bases between the germline ends. The CDR3 loop is CASSPLSYNEQFF. The DNA of the CDR3 is TGTGCCAGCAGTCCACTTTCCTACAATGAGCAGTTCTTC.